The 12 T cell receptor beta chains given below trace back to one sample, sequenced in a study of immune evolution from preneoplasia to lung adenocarcinoma. The table came from immunoSEQ multiplex PCR; TCRdb's copy has only in-frame clones and leaves some out. The table lists 20,000 to 25,000 clones, roughly 75% of them singletons. The sequenced material came from FFPE invasive lung adenocarcinoma tissue. Source of these receptors: a person aged 55-75 years with lung adenocarcinoma.

This chain joins TRBV10-3 and TRBJ2-1, with D unclear. CDR1 ENHRY and CDR2 SYGVKD come from the germline V gene. The CDR3 runs to 14 residues. Trimming stripped 0 bases from V and 7 bases from J, with 10 bases between. The CDR3 DNA is TGTGCCATCAGTGAGTCCCAGCAGGTGAATGAGCAGTTCTTC. Translating gives CAISESQQVNEQFF.

Regarding this clone: The sample has other DNA sequences that encode this CDR3 too. The V gene is TRBV2, the J gene TRBJ2-3; TRBD2 aligns across 14 bases. This CDR3 comprises 16 residues. Germline assignment: CDR1 SNHLY and CDR2 FYNNEI. Trimming at V came to 6 bases and at J to 3 bases, leaving 5 bases not matched to a gene. The CDR3 DNA reads TGTGCCAGCAGCCCGGGACTAGCGGGAGTTACAGATACGCAGTATTTT. Amino acid sequence: CASSPGLAGVTDTQYF.

This clone has just one count. This sequence joins TRBV5-4 and TRBJ2-2; D might be TRBD1 or TRBD2, each matching 5 bases. CDR3 length: 14 amino acids. Deletions cut 4 bases from V and 1 base from J, with 8 bases between. Looked up from germline, CDR1 is SGHNT and CDR2 is YYREEE (reference sequence). DNA for the CDR3: TGTGCCAGCAGCCGGGACCAGAACACCGGGGAGCTGTTTTTT. Translated: CASSRDQNTGELFF.

V gene TRBV13 combines with J gene TRBJ2-1; 13 nucleotides line up with TRBD2. The CDR3 is 16 amino acids. Germline V gives CDR1 PRHDT, CDR2 FYEKMQ (reference sequence). V trimming: 4 bases; J trimming: 4 bases; junction bases outside the gene matches: 4. The CDR3 region is CASSSPGLAGYNEQFF. The CDR3 DNA reads TGTGCCAGCAGCTCACCGGGACTAGCGGGGTACAATGAGCAGTTCTTC.

The chain uses TRBV4-1 and TRBJ2-2; TRBD2 matches 11 bases. This CDR3 has 17 amino acids. J gave up 7 bases and V 2 bases, and 9 bases lay outside the gene matches. The germline CDR1 and CDR2 sequences are MGHRA and YSYEKL. CDR3 coding DNA: TGCGCCAGCAGCCAAAGGGACCCCGGGACTAGCGGCGGGGAGCTGTTTTTT. Protein: CASSQRDPGTSGGELFF.

The CDR3 nucleotides read TGTGCCAGCAGCTTAGTAGTTAGCCCTTACGAGCAGTACTTC. Encoded protein: CASSLVVSPYEQYF. The chain joins TRBV11-2 to TRBJ2-7; no definite D call. The CDR3 length is 14 residues. V gave up 1 base and J gave up 4 bases, with 11 bases separating them. Germline-derived CDR1 and CDR2 are SGHAT and FQNNGV. The full variable domain, its missing parts supplied by reference TRBV11-2 and TRBJ2-7, is EAGVAQSPRYKIIEKRQSVAFWCNPISGHATLYWYQQILGQGPKLLIQFQNNGVVDDSQLPKDRFSAERLKGVDSTLKIQPAKLEDSAVYLCASSLVVSPYEQYFGPGTRLTVT.

This chain connects TRBV27 to TRBJ1-1; no definite D call. Germline values: CDR1 MNHEY, CDR2 SMNVEV (reference sequence). The CDR3 totals 11 residues. The germline V and J ends were trimmed by 4 bases and 5 bases, with 5 bases remaining between them. The CDR3 is CASSSRTEAFF. CDR3 in DNA: TGTGCCAGCAGTTCCCGAACTGAAGCTTTCTTT.

The V and J genes are TRBV6-1 and TRBJ2-7; D is unresolved. The CDR3 extends over 14 amino acids. CDR1 is MNHNS, CDR2 SASEGT, per germline. The V end was cut by 6 bases, the J end by 3 bases, with 15 bases between. The CDR3 nucleotides read TGTGCCAGCAGAGGTTTTGCAGGAAACTACGAGCAGTACTTC. This encodes CASRGFAGNYEQYF.

This rearrangement joins TRBV6-6 to TRBJ2-2; 11 bases are a match to TRBD2. Trimming took 6 bases from V and 5 from J; bases not matched to a gene: 5. The CDR3 loop spans 15 amino acids. Germline assignment: CDR1 MNHNY and CDR2 SVGAGI (reference sequence). CDR3 sequence reads: CASRGLAGGTGELFF. CDR3 coding DNA: TGTGCCAGCAGAGGACTAGCGGGTGGTACCGGGGAGCTGTTTTTT.

The chain joins TRBV19 to TRBJ2-2; the D gene is possibly TRBD1 (5 bases). This CDR3 has 14 residues. In germline, CDR1 is LNHDA, CDR2 SQIVND (reference sequence). V lost 6 bases and J lost 5, with 13 bases in between. The CDR3 DNA reads as TGTGCCAGTAGGCCCCAGGGTCGGACCGGGGAGCTGTTTTTT. Translated, it gives CASRPQGRTGELFF.

The CDR3 nucleotides read TGTGCCAGCAGTTATACGAGCCGGACTTCGGGTGAAAAACTGTTTTTT. Its translation: CASSYTSRTSGEKLFF. The chain has TRBV6-5 and TRBJ1-4, with D uncertain. The CDR3 extends over 16 amino acids. V lost 3 bases and J 7 bases, leaving 18 bases between the germline ends. Germline V CDR1 and CDR2: MNHEY, SVGAGI.

The V and J genes are TRBV12-5 and TRBJ1-1; unclear D gene. CDR1 LGHNT and CDR2 FRNRAP come from the germline V gene. Trimming cost V 4 bases and J 3 bases, with 15 bases left between them. This CDR3 has 15 residues. CDR3 DNA sequence: TGTGCTAGTGGTTACGTCCGGACTGCGGACACTGAAGCTTTCTTT. It encodes CASGYVRTADTEAFF.